This TCR beta chain was identified during a study of blood T cell repertoires in COVID-19. About the research overall: Sources were T cells, B-cell-depleted T cells, or PBMCs; the material itself was cDNA or gDNA.

Recruited during active infection, patients (from Seattle) were subsequently followed longitudinally. In the source study's methods: Nucleated cell number was recorded as an estimate derived from reference gene primer amplification. Here immunoSEQ multiplex PCR was the method, and the copy in TCRdb shows in-frame clones only, minus some. The V and J calls and clone size are taken from that table; D and trimming were inferred from the DNA. The sample records some 160,000 clones, about nine tenths being singletons. V lost 3 bases, J lost 7 bases, and 5 bases stayed unmatched. This CDR3 has 13 amino acids. Germline V gives CDR1 DFQATT, CDR2 SNEGSKA (reference sequence).

The sequenced sample consisted of peripheral blood. The TCR originated in a man younger than 30 with COVID-19, enrolled during active disease. V usage is TRBV20-1 and J usage is TRBJ1-5; TRBD1 aligns across 8 bases. The CDR3 DNA sequence: TGCAGTGCTAGTGTGGACAGGGAACAGCCCCAGCATTTT. Protein product: CSASVDREQPQHF.